This is a list of T cell receptor beta chains from one sample in a study of T cell repertoires and HLA-DP antigens. Antigens for these TCRs are unknown. Sequencing used immunoSEQ multiplex PCR; TCRdb keeps in-frame clones, though not all of them. The sample lists about 89,000 clones, about nine tenths occurring once. The material sequenced was CD4+ T cells from PBMCs. These receptors all come from a man over 45 in good health and CMV-seronegative. CDR3s include the opening cysteine and the closing phenylalanine or tryptophan. A D gene is named only where the DNA matches it firmly. Clone size appears in some rows only: once, few, many, or a class for an expanded clone.

D gene: TRBD1; clone size: NA; V gene: TRBV7-6; J gene: TRBJ1-4; CDR3 DNA: TGTGCCAGCAGCGTTCGAGACAGGGGGTTTGAAAAACTGTTTTTT; CDR3 protein: CASSVRDRGFEKLFF
D gene: TRBD2; clone size: once; V gene: TRBV4-2; J gene: TRBJ2-1; CDR3 DNA: TGTGCCAGCAGCCAGACTCTAGCGGGGGGGCAGAGTGAGCAGTTCTTC; CDR3 protein: CASSQTLAGGQSEQFF
D gene: TRBD2; clone size: NA; V gene: TRBV7-6; J gene: TRBJ2-7; CDR3 DNA: TGTGCCAGCAGCCCCTCCGGGGGGGCCCACGAGCAGTACTTC; CDR3 protein: CASSPSGGAHEQYF
D gene: TRBD2; clone size: NA; V gene: TRBV29-1; J gene: TRBJ2-3; CDR3 DNA: TGCAGCGTGGATCTAGCGATCGGGGGGGATACGCAGTATTTT; CDR3 protein: CSVDLAIGGDTQYF
D gene: NA; clone size: NA; V gene: TRBV7-2; J gene: TRBJ2-7; CDR3 DNA: TGTGCCAGCGGTCGGGGGCTGGAAGGCTCCTACGAGCAGTACTTC; CDR3 protein: CASGRGLEGSYEQYF
D gene: NA; clone size: NA; V gene: TRBV2; J gene: TRBJ1-5; CDR3 DNA: TGTGCCAGCGGAGAAGACACGGATCAGCCCCAGCATTTT; CDR3 protein: CASGEDTDQPQHF
D gene: NA; clone size: once; V gene: TRBV19; J gene: TRBJ1-4; CDR3 DNA: TGTGCCAGTAGTATAGCAGCAACTAATGAAAAACTGTTTTTT; CDR3 protein: CASSIAATNEKLFF
D gene: NA; clone size: once; V gene: TRBV28; J gene: TRBJ2-1; CDR3 DNA: TGTGCCAGCAGACTAGACTACAATGAGCAGTTCTTC; CDR3 protein: CASRLDYNEQFF
D gene: TRBD2; clone size: NA; V gene: TRBV29-1; J gene: TRBJ2-3; CDR3 DNA: TGCAGCGCGGTAACTAGCGCCACAGATACGCAGTATTTT; CDR3 protein: CSAVTSATDTQYF
D gene: NA; clone size: NA; V gene: TRBV6-6; J gene: TRBJ2-7; CDR3 DNA: TGTGCCAGCAGCCTACTGGAAACCTACGAGCAGTACTTC; CDR3 protein: CASSLLETYEQYF
D gene: TRBD2; clone size: NA; V gene: TRBV27; J gene: TRBJ2-3; CDR3 DNA: TGTGCCAGCAGTCCGCGGACTAGCGGGGGCCCCGGGGGCCGCACAGATACGCAGTATTTT; CDR3 protein: CASSPRTSGGPGGRTDTQYF
D gene: NA; clone size: NA; V gene: TRBV7-2; J gene: TRBJ2-7; CDR3 DNA: TGTGCCAGCAGCTTGGACGGGACTGCGGTAGAGCAGTACTTC; CDR3 protein: CASSLDGTAVEQYF
D gene: NA; clone size: few; V gene: TRBV19; J gene: TRBJ1-1; CDR3 DNA: TGTGCCAGTAGTATAGTTGGAGAATTGAACACTGAAGCTTTCTTT; CDR3 protein: CASSIVGELNTEAFF
D gene: TRBD1; clone size: NA; V gene: TRBV27; J gene: TRBJ1-1; CDR3 DNA: TGTGCCACCGGAGTCGGACAGGGGAACATGAACACTGAAGCTTTCTTT; CDR3 protein: CATGVGQGNMNTEAFF
D gene: TRBD1; clone size: NA; V gene: TRBV5-1; J gene: TRBJ2-7; CDR3 DNA: TGCGCCAGCAGCCCAGACAGGGGCCGCTCCTACGAGCAGTACTTC; CDR3 protein: CASSPDRGRSYEQYF
D gene: NA; clone size: NA; V gene: TRBV6-1; J gene: TRBJ1-3; CDR3 DNA: TGTGCCAGCAGCCCTGGGATGGGATCTGGAAACACCATATATTTT; CDR3 protein: CASSPGMGSGNTIYF
D gene: TRBD1; clone size: NA; V gene: TRBV5-6; J gene: TRBJ1-1; CDR3 DNA: TGTGCCAGCAGCCCAGGACAGGGACGGAACACTGAAGCTTTCTTT; CDR3 protein: CASSPGQGRNTEAFF
D gene: TRBD1; clone size: NA; V gene: TRBV6-5; J gene: TRBJ2-7; CDR3 DNA: TGTGCCAGCAGTTACTCGGACAGGGTAAGGGAGCAGTACTTC; CDR3 protein: CASSYSDRVREQYF
D gene: TRBD1; clone size: NA; V gene: TRBV5-5; J gene: TRBJ2-5; CDR3 DNA: TGTGCCAGCAGCTTGTCGTCCGGGACAGGGCAAGAGACCCAGTACTTC; CDR3 protein: CASSLSSGTGQETQYF
D gene: NA; clone size: few; V gene: TRBV5-4; J gene: TRBJ1-5; CDR3 DNA: TGTGCCAGCAGCGCGGGGATCTCCAATCAGCCCCAGCATTTT; CDR3 protein: CASSAGISNQPQHF
D gene: TRBD1; clone size: NA; V gene: TRBV7-8; J gene: TRBJ1-6; CDR3 DNA: TGTGCCAGCAGCCCAGCGACAGGGGGAAAGAATTCACCCCTCCACTTT; CDR3 protein: CASSPATGGKNSPLHF
D gene: NA; clone size: NA; V gene: TRBV28; J gene: TRBJ2-5; CDR3 DNA: TGTGCCAGCAATCCCAACAAACCGTACCAAGAGACCCAGTACTTC; CDR3 protein: CASNPNKPYQETQYF
D gene: TRBD1; clone size: NA; V gene: TRBV19; J gene: TRBJ1-1; CDR3 DNA: TGTGCCACAACGGGACAGGGGGCATTCACTGAAGCTTTCTTT; CDR3 protein: CATTGQGAFTEAFF
D gene: NA; clone size: NA; V gene: TRBV30; J gene: TRBJ1-5; CDR3 DNA: TGTGCCTGGAGAAATACAGGGCCTGGTCAGCCCCAGCATTTT; CDR3 protein: CAWRNTGPGQPQHF
D gene: NA; clone size: NA; V gene: TRBV7-8; J gene: TRBJ2-7; CDR3 DNA: TGTGCCAGCAGCCCGTTGGGCGCAGGGTTAACCTACGAGCAGTACTTC; CDR3 protein: CASSPLGAGLTYEQYF
D gene: NA; clone size: NA; V gene: TRBV27; J gene: TRBJ2-7; CDR3 DNA: TGTGCCAGCAGATCGCTAGGGGCTGGGACCCCCTCCTACGAGCAGTACTTC; CDR3 protein: CASRSLGAGTPSYEQYF
D gene: TRBD2; clone size: NA; V gene: TRBV15; J gene: TRBJ2-1; CDR3 DNA: TGTGCCACCAGCAGAGGTTATAGCGGGAAATACAATGAGCAGTTCTTC; CDR3 protein: CATSRGYSGKYNEQFF
D gene: NA; clone size: NA; V gene: TRBV19; J gene: TRBJ1-5; CDR3 DNA: TGTGCCAGTAGGAATGACGGGGAGGGGAAGCCCCAGCATTTT; CDR3 protein: CASRNDGEGKPQHF
D gene: NA; clone size: NA; V gene: TRBV6-1; J gene: TRBJ1-6; CDR3 DNA: TGTGCCAGCAGTGCCGGGGACGGAGTTAATTCACCCCTCCACTTT; CDR3 protein: CASSAGDGVNSPLHF
D gene: TRBD1; clone size: NA; V gene: TRBV5-4; J gene: TRBJ1-1; CDR3 DNA: TGTGCCAGCAGTTCGCCACAGGGGGCTGGCACTGAAGCTTTCTTT; CDR3 protein: CASSSPQGAGTEAFF
D gene: TRBD2; clone size: NA; V gene: TRBV30; J gene: TRBJ2-1; CDR3 DNA: TGTGCCTGGAGTGTAGGAGCGGGGGCAGCCAATGAGCAGTTCTTC; CDR3 protein: CAWSVGAGAANEQFF
D gene: TRBD2; clone size: NA; V gene: TRBV28; J gene: TRBJ2-1; CDR3 DNA: TGTGCCAGCGGACTAGCGTCCTACAATGAGCAGTTCTTC; CDR3 protein: CASGLASYNEQFF
D gene: NA; clone size: NA; V gene: TRBV6-6; J gene: TRBJ1-2; CDR3 DNA: TGTGCCGCCGTTAAAGTCGGGGGGGTGGAAAATGGCTACACCTTC; CDR3 protein: CAAVKVGGVENGYTF
D gene: TRBD1; clone size: NA; V gene: TRBV20-1; J gene: TRBJ2-7; CDR3 DNA: TGCAGTGCTTGGACAGGGTACGAGCAGTACTTC; CDR3 protein: CSAWTGYEQYF
D gene: NA; clone size: NA; V gene: TRBV7-9; J gene: TRBJ1-5; CDR3 DNA: TGTGCCAGCAGCTTCGGGGAGCTTAGCAATCAGCCCCAGCATTTT; CDR3 protein: CASSFGELSNQPQHF
D gene: NA; clone size: NA; V gene: TRBV7-7; J gene: TRBJ2-1; CDR3 DNA: TGTGCTAGCAGCTTAGGACGCGGGAACAATGAGCAGTTCTTC; CDR3 protein: CASSLGRGNNEQFF
D gene: TRBD1; clone size: few; V gene: TRBV29-1; J gene: TRBJ1-2; CDR3 DNA: TGCAGCGAAAAACAGGGGAGAGCGAACTATGGCTACACCTTC; CDR3 protein: CSEKQGRANYGYTF
D gene: NA; clone size: NA; V gene: TRBV5-8; J gene: TRBJ1-6; CDR3 DNA: TGTGCCAGCAGCTTGGGGTGGGGTGAGAATTCACCCCTCCACTTT; CDR3 protein: CASSLGWGENSPLHF
D gene: NA; clone size: NA; V gene: TRBV7-8; J gene: TRBJ1-4; CDR3 DNA: TGTGCCAGCAGCCCCAGGGAAACTAATGAAAAACTGTTTTTT; CDR3 protein: CASSPRETNEKLFF
D gene: NA; clone size: NA; V gene: TRBV6-5; J gene: TRBJ1-1; CDR3 DNA: TGTGCCAGCATCCAATCCGGGGGGCTGACTGAAGCTTTCTTT; CDR3 protein: CASIQSGGLTEAFF